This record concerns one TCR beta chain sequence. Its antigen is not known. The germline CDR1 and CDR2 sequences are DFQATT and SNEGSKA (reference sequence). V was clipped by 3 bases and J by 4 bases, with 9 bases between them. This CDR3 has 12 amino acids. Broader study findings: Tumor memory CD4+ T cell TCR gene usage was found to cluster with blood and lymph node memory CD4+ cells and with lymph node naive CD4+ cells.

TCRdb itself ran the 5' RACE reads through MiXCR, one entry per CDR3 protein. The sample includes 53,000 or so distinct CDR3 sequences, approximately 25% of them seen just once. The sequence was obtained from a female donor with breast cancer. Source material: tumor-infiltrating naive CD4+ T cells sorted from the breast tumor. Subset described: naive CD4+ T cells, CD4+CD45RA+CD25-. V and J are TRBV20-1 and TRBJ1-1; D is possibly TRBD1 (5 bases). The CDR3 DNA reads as TGCAGTGCTAGTGTCCAGGGCACTGAAGCTTTCTTT. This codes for CSASVQGTEAFF.